What follows are 8 T cell receptor beta chains derived from one specimen sequenced in a study of cytomegalovirus exposure and HLA in healthy donors. The PCR contained 60 Vbeta and 13 Jbeta primers. Only in-frame clones appear in the TCRdb table, and some are missing; sequencing was by immunoSEQ multiplex PCR. The sample yields 160,000 or so clones, more than 60% seen once. Sequenced input: PBMCs. These receptors all come from a woman aged 25 to 39 in good health and CMV-seronegative.

J is TRBJ1-1 and V is TRBV19; tentative D call: TRBD1 (6 bases). From germline, CDR1 is LNHDA and CDR2 SQIVND (reference sequence). The CDR3 length is 14 residues. The V and J ends lost 4 bases and 2 bases respectively, with 11 bases between them. CDR3 residues: CASSRAGANTEAFF. The CDR3 DNA sequence: TGTGCCAGTAGTAGGGCGGGGGCAAACACTGAAGCTTTCTTT.

This clone occurred a few times. This chain joins TRBV7-9 and TRBJ2-1; D is perhaps TRBD1 (5 bases). The CDR3 extends over 16 amino acids. Trimming left V 1 base short and J 7 bases short, with 17 bases between. The germline CDR1 and CDR2 sequences are SEHNR and FQNEAQ (reference sequence). CDR3: CASSLVIVQGRNEQFF. The CDR3 region has the DNA TGTGCCAGCAGCTTAGTTATAGTCCAGGGCCGTAATGAGCAGTTCTTC.

The chain recombines TRBV28 with TRBJ1-2, with a weak D call TRBD1 (5 bases). Germline V gene lookup returns CDR1 MDHEN and CDR2 SYDVKM. The CDR3 extends over 15 amino acids. V was trimmed by 6 bases and J by 6 bases, leaving 20 bases between them. The CDR3 DNA reads TGTGCCAGCAGCCCCCTGACAGCATACTTCAATGGCTACACCTTC. Translation gives CASSPLTAYFNGYTF.

The chain has TRBV30 and TRBJ2-5, with D possibly being TRBD2 (6 bases). CDR1 is GTSNPN and CDR2 is SVGIG in the germline V gene (reference sequence). The CDR3 is made up of 13 amino acids. Deletions cut 2 bases from V and 5 bases from J, with 12 bases between. CDR3 coding DNA: TGTGCCTGGAGTCCCCGGGGGACGGAGACCCAGTACTTC. This gives the protein CAWSPRGTETQYF. Full variable domain (missing parts from reference TRBV30 and TRBJ2-5): SQTIHQWPATLVQPVGSPLSLECTVEGTSNPNLYWYRQAAGRGLQLLFYSVGIGQISSEVPQNLSASRPQDRQFILSSKKLLLSDSGFYLCAWSPRGTETQYFGPGTRLLVL.

The chain couples TRBV6-1 to TRBJ1-5, with D tentatively TRBD1 (5 bases). The CDR3 totals 12 residues. Germline CDR1 reads MNHNS; CDR2 reads SASEGT. Trimming left V 10 bases short and J 7 bases short, with 14 bases between. The CDR3 sequence is CATQGSGQPQHF. The CDR3 DNA sequence: TGTGCCACCCAGGGTTCAGGACAGCCCCAGCATTTT.

This clone has only a few counts. The chain links TRBV5-6 to TRBJ2-5; TRBD2 is a possible D gene (6 bases). This CDR3 is built from 13 residues. Trimming removed 5 bases at V and 13 bases at J, with 21 bases between. Germline V gives CDR1 SGHDT, CDR2 YYEEEE. This chain's CDR3 is CASRTIRTNQLYF. Here the CDR3 DNA reads TGTGCCAGCAGGACGATCCGGACTAACCAATTGTACTTC.

This sequence joins TRBV5-1 and TRBJ2-2, with a possible D match to TRBD1 (6 bases). There are 14 residues in the CDR3. The V gene's germline CDR1 is SGHRS and CDR2 YFSETQ. The germline V and J ends were trimmed by 7 bases and 1 base, with 11 bases remaining between them. CDR3 loop: CASGGGQNTGELFF. The CDR3 coding sequence is TGCGCCAGCGGTGGGGGACAGAACACCGGGGAGCTGTTTTTT.

The chain recombines TRBV6-1 with TRBJ2-2, with a weak D call TRBD1 (7 bases). The CDR3 consists of 13 residues. V lost 4 bases and J 6 bases, leaving 9 bases between the germline ends. Germline loops: CDR1 MNHNS, CDR2 SASEGT. The CDR3 spells CASSARGAGELFF. CDR3 nucleotide sequence: TGTGCCAGCAGTGCCAGGGGGGCCGGGGAGCTGTTTTTT.